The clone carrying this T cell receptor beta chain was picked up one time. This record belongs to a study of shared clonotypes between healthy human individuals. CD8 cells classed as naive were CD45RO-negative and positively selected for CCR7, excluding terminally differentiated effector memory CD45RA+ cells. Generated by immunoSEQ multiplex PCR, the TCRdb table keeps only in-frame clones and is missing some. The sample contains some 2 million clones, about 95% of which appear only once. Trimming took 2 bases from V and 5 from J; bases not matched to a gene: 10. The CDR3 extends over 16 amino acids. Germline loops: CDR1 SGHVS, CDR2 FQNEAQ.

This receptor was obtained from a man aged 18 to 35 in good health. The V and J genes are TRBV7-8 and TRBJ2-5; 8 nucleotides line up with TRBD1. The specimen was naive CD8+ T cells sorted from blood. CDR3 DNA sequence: TGTGCCAGCAGCTTATACGAGGACAGGGTTGAGGAGACCCAGTACTTC. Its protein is CASSLYEDRVEETQYF.